What follows are 13 T cell receptor beta chains derived from one specimen sequenced in a study of Ad26.COV2.S vaccination and SARS-CoV-2 variants. Treatment defined: around 19 received Ad26.COV2.S at low or high dose, single or two shots; 5 received placebo; per-sample allocation not given. Samples were taken on day 63 after the first vaccine or placebo injection. Only in-frame clones appear in the TCRdb table, and some are missing; sequencing was by immunoSEQ multiplex PCR. The profile shows more than 300,000 clones, less than 90% of them singletons. Sequenced here: peripheral blood, sampled in a trial of Ad26.COV2.S vaccine versus placebo. The source of these receptors is a person aged 18 to 65 who received the Ad26.COV2.S COVID-19 vaccine or a placebo.

To note about this clone: The identical CDR3 is also encoded by other nucleotide sequences in the sample. The chain links TRBV24-1 to TRBJ1-2, with D unclear. Germline V gene sequence: CDR1 KGHDR, CDR2 SFDVKD. Trimming removed 10 bases at V and 2 bases at J, with 13 bases between. The CDR3 contains 13 residues. The CDR3 reads CATSREPNYGYTF. The CDR3 DNA is TGTGCCACGTCACGAGAACCAAACTATGGCTACACCTTC.

The chain is built from TRBV11-2 and TRBJ2-5; TRBD2 matches at 9 bases. Per germline, CDR1 SGHAT and CDR2 FQNNGV. V lost 2 bases and J lost 7; bases outside the gene matches: 8. The CDR3 contains 15 residues. CDR3 amino acids: CASSLLSSGVGTQYF. The CDR3, as DNA: TGTGCCAGCAGCTTACTCTCTAGCGGGGTCGGGACCCAGTACTTC.

This chain uses TRBV4-3 with TRBJ2-7; no reliable D call. Germline V gene lookup returns CDR1 LGHNA and CDR2 YSLEER. V gave up 0 bases and J gave up 2 bases, with 11 bases separating them. The CDR3 contains 15 residues. This chain's CDR3 is CASSQDRLGPYEQYF. DNA of the CDR3: TGCGCCAGCAGCCAAGATCGCCTTGGCCCCTACGAGCAGTACTTC.

The chain is built from TRBV6-5 and TRBJ1-2, with D unresolved. The germline V and J ends were trimmed by 9 bases and 3 bases, with 20 bases remaining between them. In germline, CDR1 is MNHEY, CDR2 SVGAGI. The CDR3 is made up of 15 amino acids. In DNA, the CDR3 is TGTGCCAGTATCGGTCGTTCGTTTCTGTACTATGGCTACACCTTC. Its protein is CASIGRSFLYYGYTF.

The chain has TRBV19 and TRBJ2-1; 11 nucleotides align to TRBD2. V lost 3 bases, J lost 5 bases, and 6 bases stayed unmatched. In germline, CDR1 is LNHDA, CDR2 SQIVND (reference sequence). This CDR3 has 16 amino acids. For the CDR3, the DNA is TGTGCCAGTAGTATTATGGGACTAGCGGCTAACAATGAGCAGTTCTTC. Amino acids: CASSIMGLAANNEQFF.

This sequence joins TRBV6-1 and TRBJ2-5; no firm D call. The germline CDR1 and CDR2 sequences are MNHNS and SASEGT. CDR3 length: 14 residues. Trimming pared 3 bases from V and 0 bases from J, leaving 8 bases between. CDR3 DNA sequence: TGTGCCAGCAGTGATTCAAGGAACCAAGAGACCCAGTACTTC. This codes for CASSDSRNQETQYF.

This chain links TRBV28 with TRBJ2-7; 10 bases map to TRBD1. Germline CDR1 and CDR2: MDHEN and SYDVKM. CDR3 length equals 15 residues. The V and J ends lost 5 bases and 6 bases, in that order; junction bases with no gene match: 10. This CDR3 is CASSPPGTGAFEQYF. The CDR3 DNA reads as TGTGCCAGCAGTCCCCCCGGGACAGGGGCGTTCGAGCAGTACTTC.

The chain joins TRBV4-1 to TRBJ2-2; 7 bases line up with TRBD1. J gave up 6 bases and V 1 base, and 5 bases lay outside the gene matches. CDR1 is MGHRA, CDR2 YSYEKL, per germline. The CDR3 sequence is 15 residues long. This chain's CDR3 is CASSQGKGGPGELFF. CDR3 nucleotides: TGCGCCAGCAGCCAAGGGAAAGGGGGCCCCGGGGAGCTGTTTTTT.

This chain uses TRBV27 with TRBJ2-2; 7 bases line up with TRBD2. The CDR3 sequence is 17 residues long. The J segment lost 0 bases and the V segment lost 2 bases, leaving 6 bases of the junction unmatched. The germline gives CDR1 MNHEY, CDR2 SMNVEV (reference sequence). CDR3 protein: CASSLSGREANTGELFF. The CDR3 region has the DNA TGTGCCAGCAGTTTAAGTGGGAGGGAGGCGAACACCGGGGAGCTGTTTTTT.

The rearrangement joins TRBV3-1 (or the pseudogene TRBV3-2) to TRBJ2-1, with D unclear. V was trimmed by 1 base and J by 4 bases, leaving 8 bases between them. The CDR3 is made up of 14 amino acids. CDR1 and CDR2 from the germline V gene are LGHDT and YNNKEL (reference sequence). This CDR3 is CASSQVNSYNEQFF. The CDR3 coding sequence is TGTGCCAGCAGCCAAGTCAATAGTTACAATGAGCAGTTCTTC.

The V gene is TRBV3-1 (or the pseudogene TRBV3-2), the J gene TRBJ1-6; 7 nucleotides agree with TRBD1. The CDR3 has 15 amino acids. CDR1 LGHDT and CDR2 YNNKEL come from the germline V gene (reference sequence). V lost 2 bases, J lost 8 bases, and 6 bases stayed unmatched. The CDR3 sequence is CASSQLGGGDSPLHF. The CDR3, as DNA: TGTGCCAGCAGCCAATTAGGGGGCGGGGATTCACCCCTCCACTTT.

The chain combines TRBV9 with TRBJ2-3, with D possibly being TRBD1 or TRBD2 (7 bases each). V shed 3 bases and J shed 6 bases, with 20 bases lying between them. The germline V gene has CDR1 SGDLS and CDR2 YYNGEE. The CDR3 extends over 16 amino acids. The CDR3 region is CASSGGSGLTGDTQYF. Written as DNA, the CDR3 is TGTGCCAGCAGCGGCGGGAGCGGGCTGACAGGGGATACGCAGTATTTT.

The V and J genes are TRBV7-8 and TRBJ1-5, with a weak D call TRBD1 (5 bases). V was cut by 4 bases and J by 5 bases, with 18 bases left in between. Germline values: CDR1 SGHVS, CDR2 FQNEAQ. This CDR3 region has 16 residues. CDR3 DNA sequence: TGTGCCAGCAGCTCGGGGACGTTCGATGTGGATCAGCCCCAGCATTTT. Encoded protein: CASSSGTFDVDQPQHF.